This TCR beta chain was observed in a study of vaccination and CD4 T cells after COVID-19. On the study more broadly: Cells were stimulated with overlapping spike peptide pools from SARS-CoV-2, HCoV-NL63, HCoV-OC43 and HCoV-229E.

Treatment indicated: approximately 11-day PBMC culture with coronavirus spike peptide pools or control peptides (ViraFEST assay). With the Oncomine TCR Beta short-read assay, DNA from cultured CD4+ T cells was sequenced. TCRdb used MiXCR to reprocess the PCR reads, holding one entry per CDR3 protein. In the table there are 16,000 or so distinct CDR3 sequences, 45% to 60% of which are singletons. In the case of this clonotype: Antigen specificity is unknown.

The sequence came from a human donor who had recovered from COVID-19. Specimen: CD4+ T cells from blood, cultured in vitro.

DNA for the CDR3: TGTGCCAGCAGCTTAGGGTCCGGCAATCAGCCCCAGCATTTT. Its protein product is CASSLGSGNQPQHF. This chain joins TRBV7-9 and TRBJ1-5; D not certain. The V end lost 1 base, the J end lost 2 bases, and 6 bases lay between the germline ends. CDR3 length: 14 amino acids. CDR1 is SEHNR and CDR2 is FQNEAQ in the germline V gene (reference sequence).